This TCR beta chain was profiled in a study of molecular identifiers for immune sequencing clone quantification listed by TCRdb under 2018. As for the study more broadly: For a replicate experiment, RNA from roughly 21,000 or 96,000 naive CD8 T cells was divided into five aliquots, and four of the five aliquots were sequenced. This methods study benchmarked molecular-identifier clustering-based TCR repertoire sequencing (MIDCIRS) and TCR RNA copy counting, using CD8 T cells to do so.

This clonotype was seen repeatedly, ten times or more. Its cognate antigen has yet to be identified. No much larger clone exists at a distance of one base, and base qualities are not known. Libraries of naive CD8 T cells were built from around 20,000 to 990,000 sorted cells, with 10%, 30% or 50% of the purified RNA used. Naive CD8 T cells, defined as CD8+CD4-CCR7+CD45RA+, were FACS-sorted into RLT Plus buffer on a BD FACSAria II. Under 11 TCR copies' worth of Jurkat RNA were spiked into roughly 17,000-1,100,000 naive CD8 T cell samples to test detection sensitivity. Enrichment of CD8 T cells was performed with RosetteSep CD8+ T Cell Enrichment Cocktail and Ficoll-Paque, after which ACK red cell lysis was carried out. Overall study results and their limits: When barcode sub-clustering was left out, chimeric consensus sequences inflated TCR diversity, with chimeras reaching as high as 47%. In CMV-specific effector cells, clones with more than 20 RNA copies accounted for over 97% of molecules, whereas in naive cells such clones accounted for under 1%. Even against a background of about a million naive CD8 T cells, spiked-in Jurkat TCR RNA amounting to a single cell's worth was reported to be detectable. Spiked-in Jurkat TCR RNA (10 copies' worth), which is not part of the donor repertoire, was contained in the naive libraries. Modeling estimated 3 to 3.5 recovered TCR RNA copies per cell, compared with about ten by digital PCR, which implies roughly 30% capture efficiency. Highly expanded clone sizes could be underestimated if identical TCR molecules share a barcode.

Libraries came from PCR. Sequencing took place on an Illumina HiSeq 4000. Bulk TCR libraries were made following a previously described method, with the TCR primers given in Table S5. Purification of total RNA was performed with the Qiagen AllPrep DNA/RNA kit. Before analysis, reads from multiple sequencing runs of one library were combined. From the authors' description of their analysis: Only reads with exact TCR constant sequence were kept, trimmed to 150 nt, and grouped by their 12-nt molecular barcodes. Reads within each barcode group were sub-clustered using a 15% Levenshtein threshold, and quality-weighted consensus sequences were constructed for each RNA molecule. Non-functional sequences were filtered out, along with any lower-count sequence sitting one edit away from another sequence. Based on fitting two negative binomial distributions, any barcode sub-cluster with under 20% of the maximum read count was discarded. TCRdb itself trimmed the public reads at Q25 with fastp, ran MiXCR and retained productive beta chains. All rows with the same CDR3 protein become a single entry with the most common DNA and genes. TCRdb, not the original authors, processed these V and J calls. The sample contains about 640,000 distinct CDR3 sequences, just under 20% of them found a single time. Of the sample, 0.85% falls within the top ten clones.

Based on the germline V gene, the CDR1 and CDR2 sequences are SQVTM and ANQGSEA. CDR3 length: 14 amino acids, cysteine to phenylalanine. The sequence is cut down to CDR3 DNA, 42 bases in frame from base 1. From V the trimming removes 1 base and from J it removes 4 bases, while the gene matches leave 1 base of the junction unaccounted for. The TCR sequence derives from a human donor in good health. Some libraries in this study had Jurkat cell RNA spiked in. Sequencing was carried out using naive CD8+ T cells from blood, with Jurkat cell RNA spiked in. Per the publication, the cell subset or site label means: FACS-sorted CD8+CD4-CCR7+CD45RA+ naive T cells. The chain joins TRBV29-1 to TRBJ2-7, with 13 bases in between that match TRBD2. CDR3 region: CSVEGTSGGYEQYF. The DNA sequence is given as TGCAGCGTTGAAGGGACTAGCGGGGGATACGAGCAGTACTTC.